This T cell receptor beta chain was observed in a study of regulatory T cells in long-lasting Graves disease. General observations from the study: Thyroid tissue went unstudied; only peripheral blood was examined. Persistent disease preferred TRBV28, TRBJ1-2 and TRBJ2-5.

Researchers made TCR beta libraries by using iRepertoire HTBI primers and running Arm-PCR on CDR3 regions. TCRdb analysed the multiplex PCR reads with MiXCR anew, one entry per CDR3 protein. The sample yields under 300,000 distinct CDR3 sequences, 15% to 20% seen once. As for time point: newly diagnosed GD, antithyroid drugs for less than 3 months. PBMC-derived RNA was used for the TCR library. Looked up from germline, CDR1 is SGHDN and CDR2 is FVKESK. Unmatched junction bases numbered 10, after V lost 2 bases and J lost 0 bases. CDR3 size: 17 residues. This clonotype was seen a few times. Its antigen remains unknown. Another study also made use of these data, one on T cells in Graves' hyperthyroidism and ophthalmopathy.

This specimen was peripheral blood mononuclear cells (PBMCs), taken at new diagnosis, from a patient treated with antithyroid drugs. This sequence originates from a woman in her twenties or thirties with Graves disease. This sequence joins TRBV14 and TRBJ2-7, with TRBD2 identical over 7 bases. The CDR3 loop is CASSQKYRGLTSYEQYF. The DNA of the CDR3 is TGTGCCAGCAGCCAAAAGTATCGGGGACTAACCTCCTACGAGCAGTACTTC.